This paragraph reports one T cell receptor beta chain. Antigen unknown. Time point: pre-sensitization, week 0. Treatment reported: therapeutic diphenylcyclopropenone sensitization with weekly scalp DPC. Patients had alopecia, were aged 18 to 70, and were not pregnant. This specimen comes from a study of human T cells and chemical hapten exposure. Study at large: DPC at 0.01% went onto the upper back in patch tests, read at 6 days.

TCRdb used MiXCR to reprocess the RACE reads, holding one entry per CDR3 protein. The data hold over 85,000 distinct CDR3 sequences, with 10% to 11% observed a single time. The CDR3 is made up of 21 amino acids. With V trimmed by 2 bases and J by 3 bases, 19 bases remained unmatched. Germline assignment: CDR1 MNHEY and CDR2 SVGAGI. Findings and limits, study-wide: TCRs above 1 in 1000 frequency stayed constant with DPC sensitization. Patch test scores rose with PT1 expanded TCR counts, a positive correlation.

This receptor was identified in a woman aged 60 to 75 with alopecia areata. Some clones in this sample may be carry-over from other donors' samples. Sequenced material: whole blood, taken in connection with sensitization to the hapten diphenylcyclopropenone (DPC). The chain has TRBV6-5 and TRBJ2-4; 10 nucleotides align to TRBD2. CDR3 bases: TGTGCCAGCAGTTACCCTCCTCGACTAGCGGGTGTATTTAGGGTCAAAAACATTCAGTACTTC. The encoded protein is CASSYPPRLAGVFRVKNIQYF.